This TCR beta chain was retrieved from a study of blood T cell repertoires in COVID-19. After removal of 6 bases from V and 3 bases from J, the junction contained 8 bases not matched to a gene. CDR3 length: 15 amino acids. Germline-derived CDR1 and CDR2 are ENHRY and SYGVKD. Profiling relied on immunoSEQ multiplex PCR, and the TCRdb table lists in-frame clones only, not all of them. Of over 250,000 clones in the sample, approximately 85% were seen once. The chain combines TRBV10-3 with TRBJ2-5; 9 nucleotides match TRBD2. This TCR was sampled from a woman in her seventies with acute or convalescent COVID-19. Sequenced: peripheral blood. DNA of the CDR3: TGTGCCATCAGCCGCGGGGGGGCGAATGAAGAGACCCAGTACTTC. It translates to CAISRGGANEETQYF.